This T cell receptor (beta chain) was obtained from a study of T cell responses to AZD1222 COVID-19 vaccine. Here immunoSEQ multiplex PCR was the method, and the copy in TCRdb shows in-frame clones only, minus some. This repertoire shows around 130,000 clones, around 84% found once; its top ten account for less than 15%. This CDR3 has 14 residues. Germline lookup yields CDR1 KGHSH and CDR2 LQKENI. V lost 3 bases and J 2 bases, leaving 10 bases between the germline ends. Study conclusions and caveats: Donors in the cohort were predominantly white British and more often female, and clonal diversity was possibly underestimated. At baseline, seropositivity was found in only a handful of AZD1222 recipients. Without day 14 samples, only post-peak T cell repertoires were studied.

Remarks on this clone: Its antigen is unidentified.

The receptor comes from an adult in good health. The chain employs TRBV18 and TRBJ1-2; D not resolved. This sample comprised peripheral blood, obtained on day 0 of AZD1222 vaccination. This CDR3 reads CASSPLDLNYGYTF. CDR3 bases: TGTGCCAGCTCACCTTTGGACCTAAACTATGGCTACACCTTC.